The clone carrying this T cell receptor (beta chain) was seen a handful of times. Amplified TCR beta CDR3 regions derived from RNA transcripts. HTBI primers were employed in a first-round RT-PCR of the TCR CDR3. Each CDR3 protein is one row after TCRdb ran MiXCR on the multiplex PCR reads. The sample shows about half a million distinct CDR3 sequences, 15% to 20% of them seen only once. Investigators excluded patients with uncontrolled infection, other autoimmune disease, pregnancy or lactation. This specimen belongs to a study of T cells in Graves' hyperthyroidism and ophthalmopathy. The V end was cut by 4 bases, the J end by 5 bases, with 11 bases between. This CDR3 has 14 amino acids. Per germline, CDR1 LGHNA and CDR2 YNFKEQ.

This sequence originates from a man aged 35-49 years with Graves' ophthalmopathy. The sequencing input was blood. The genes are TRBV4-2 and TRBJ2-2; tentative D call: TRBD2 (6 bases). CDR3 DNA sequence: TGTGCCAGCAGCCCCCGGGGGAAGACCGGGGAGCTGTTTTTT. Translation gives CASSPRGKTGELFF.